The 19 T cell receptor beta chains below were found in one sample sequenced in a study of shared clonotypes between healthy human individuals. CD45RO-negative cells were positively selected for CCR7, leaving out terminally differentiated effector memory CD45RA+ cells. Assay: immunoSEQ multiplex PCR; the TCRdb copy retains only in-frame clones and omits some. This table has about 580,000 clones, nearly 98% appearing once. Sequenced input: naive CD8+ T cells sorted from blood. Receptors originate from a man aged 30 to 39 in good health.

The chain couples TRBV7-9 to TRBJ2-2, with 7 positions matching TRBD1. Germline V lookup: CDR1 SEHNR, CDR2 FQNEAQ (reference sequence). Trimming took 5 bases from V and 6 from J; bases not matched to a gene: 15. The CDR3 length is 17 residues. The CDR3, as DNA: TGTGCCAGCAGCCCGCCCACTGCCGGGACAGACTCCGGGGAGCTGTTTTTT. Its translation is CASSPPTAGTDSGELFF.

The chain recombines TRBV6-1 with TRBJ2-7; unclear D gene. The V and J ends lost 2 bases and 2 bases respectively, with 10 bases between them. CDR3 size: 14 residues. Germline assignment: CDR1 MNHNS and CDR2 SASEGT. Here the CDR3 DNA reads TGTGCCAGCAGTGAAAGGGTGCGAGCCTACGAGCAGTACTTC. Translated: CASSERVRAYEQYF.

The chain carries TRBV29-1 and TRBJ2-7; possible D gene TRBD2, 5 bases. Looked up from germline, CDR1 is SQVTM and CDR2 is ANQGSEA. Trimming left V 3 bases short and J 0 bases short, with 9 bases between. There are 13 residues in the CDR3. In DNA form, the CDR3 reads TGCAGCGTTGAGTACGGGGACTCCTACGAGCAGTACTTC. Its translation is CSVEYGDSYEQYF.

The chain employs TRBV28 and TRBJ1-2, with 11 bases that match TRBD1. J was trimmed by 5 bases and V by 2 bases; bases with no gene match: 1. Germline CDR1 reads MDHEN; CDR2 reads SYDVKM. This CDR3 comprises 14 residues. The CDR3 here is CASSLGTGGYGYTF. In DNA form, the CDR3 reads TGTGCCAGCAGTTTAGGGACAGGGGGGTATGGCTACACCTTC.

CDR3 bases: TGTGCCAGCAGTTTAGCCAGGGGGTTCAATCAGCCCCAGCATTTT. Its translation: CASSLARGFNQPQHF. The rearrangement uses TRBV27 and TRBJ1-5; 7 nucleotides match TRBD1. Looked up from germline, CDR1 is MNHEY and CDR2 is SMNVEV (reference sequence). This CDR3 has 15 residues. Trimming cost V 2 bases and J 3 bases; bases outside gene matches: 4.

This CDR3 reads CSVEPTGNYGYTF. The DNA of the CDR3 is TGCAGCGTTGAACCGACAGGGAATTATGGCTACACCTTC. The V gene is TRBV29-1, the J gene TRBJ1-2; 7 bases line up with TRBD1. CDR3 size: 13 residues. Trimming at V came to 2 bases and at J to 5 bases, leaving 5 bases not matched to a gene. From germline, CDR1 is SQVTM and CDR2 ANQGSEA.

Concerning this clone: This sample also contains other DNA sequences that code for the same CDR3. V and J are TRBV27 and TRBJ2-7; D is ambiguous. Germline V gene data show CDR1 as MNHEY and CDR2 as SMNVEV (reference sequence). The CDR3 runs 13 residues. Trimming pared 3 bases from V and 2 bases from J, leaving 8 bases between. CDR3 loop: CASSLGITYEQYF. In DNA form, the CDR3 reads TGTGCCAGCAGTTTGGGAATTACCTACGAGCAGTACTTC.

A single count supports this clone. This chain uses TRBV7-2 with TRBJ2-2; D is undetermined. This CDR3 has 11 amino acids. Germline lookup yields CDR1 SGHTA and CDR2 FQGNSA. Trimming left V 5 bases short and J 8 bases short, with 6 bases between. CDR3 region: CASSPPGELFF. The CDR3, as DNA: TGTGCCAGCAGCCCCCCGGGGGAGCTGTTTTTT.

The chain uses TRBV7-9 and TRBJ2-5; 7 nucleotides line up with TRBD1. The V gene end was trimmed by 4 bases and the J gene end by 5 bases; junction bases not matched to a gene: 13. The CDR3 is made up of 16 amino acids. Looked up from germline, CDR1 is SEHNR and CDR2 is FQNEAQ (reference sequence). CDR3 in amino acids: CASSSQGTGARETQYF. CDR3 bases: TGTGCCAGCAGCTCTCAAGGTACAGGGGCACGTGAGACCCAGTACTTC. The full variable domain, its missing parts supplied by reference TRBV7-9 and TRBJ2-5, is DTGVSQNPRHKITKRGQNVTFRCDPISEHNRLYWYRQTLGQGPEFLTYFQNEAQLEKSRLLSDRFSAERPKGSFSTLEIQRTEQGDSAMYLCASSSQGTGARETQYFGPGTRLLVL.

The genes are TRBV4-1 and TRBJ2-2; D call uncertain. Germline loops: CDR1 MGHRA, CDR2 YSYEKL. V shed 2 bases and J shed 9 bases, with 4 bases lying between them. This CDR3 region has 11 residues. This CDR3 reads CASSQKRELFF. DNA of the CDR3: TGCGCCAGCAGCCAAAAGCGGGAGCTGTTTTTT.

The CDR3 is CAISESAAGGETQYF. The DNA for the CDR3 is TGTGCCATCAGTGAGTCTGCGGCGGGGGGAGAGACCCAGTACTTC. The chain is built from TRBV10-3 and TRBJ2-5; TRBD2 aligns across 8 bases. The germline V gene has CDR1 ENHRY and CDR2 SYGVKD. J was trimmed by 4 bases and V by 0 bases; bases with no gene match: 4. The CDR3 extends over 15 amino acids.

CDR3 sequence reads: CATSRRTGGTNEQFF. The CDR3 bases are TGTGCCACCAGCAGGCGGACAGGGGGAACGAATGAGCAGTTCTTC. V usage is TRBV15 and J usage is TRBJ2-1; 10 positions match TRBD1. J lost 7 bases, V lost 3 bases, and 6 bases had no gene match. CDR3 length equals 15 residues. Germline CDR1 LNHNV, CDR2 YYDKDF (reference sequence).

This clone was recorded once. This chain links TRBV28 with TRBJ2-7; D perhaps matches TRBD1 (5 bases). CDR3 size: 13 residues. Trimming took 2 bases from V and 3 from J, leaving 8 bases between them. CDR1 is MDHEN, CDR2 SYDVKM, per germline. The CDR3 sequence: CASSLGQGYEQYF. The CDR3, as DNA: TGTGCCAGCAGTTTAGGCCAGGGCTACGAGCAGTACTTC.

The chain links TRBV2 to TRBJ2-1, with D tentatively TRBD2 (6 bases). The V end was cut by 2 bases, the J end by 4 bases, with 12 bases between. This CDR3 spans 15 amino acids. Germline values: CDR1 SNHLY, CDR2 FYNNEI. This chain's CDR3 is CASSESVSGYNEQFF. The DNA for the CDR3 is TGTGCCAGCAGTGAATCTGTTAGCGGTTACAATGAGCAGTTCTTC.

The chain has TRBV18 and TRBJ1-2; D gene ambiguous. Between the trimmed V and J ends, which lost 0 bases and 5 bases, there was a span of 7 bases. There are 13 residues in the CDR3. Germline V gene lookup returns CDR1 KGHSH and CDR2 LQKENI. This CDR3 reads CASSPPGEYGYTF. The CDR3, as DNA: TGTGCCAGCTCACCACCGGGCGAGTATGGCTACACCTTC.

The chain recombines TRBV5-1 with TRBJ1-4; TRBD1 matches 9 bases. The V and J ends lost 5 bases and 8 bases, in that order; junction bases with no gene match: 10. The CDR3 runs to 15 residues. The germline CDR1 and CDR2 sequences are SGHRS and YFSETQ. The CDR3, as DNA: TGCGCCAGCAGATTTTGGACAGGGGTGGAGGAAAAACTGTTTTTT. This codes for CASRFWTGVEEKLFF.

This sequence joins TRBV9 and TRBJ2-7; D gene uncertain. Germline loops: CDR1 SGDLS, CDR2 YYNGEE. The CDR3 runs to 11 residues. V was cut by 9 bases and J by 0 bases, with 7 bases left in between. The CDR3 region has the DNA TGTGCCACTCCATCCTCCTACGAGCAGTACTTC. Translated: CATPSSYEQYF.

This chain joins TRBV27 and TRBJ2-7, with 9 bases fitting TRBD1. V was pared by 2 bases and J by 3 bases, with 11 bases of the junction left unmatched. Germline V gene data show CDR1 as MNHEY and CDR2 as SMNVEV (reference sequence). CDR3 size: 17 residues. CDR3 DNA: TGTGCCAGCAGTTTAAGCTTTGAGCCGGGACAGGGCTACGAGCAGTACTTC. Encoded protein: CASSLSFEPGQGYEQYF.

The chain couples TRBV15 to TRBJ2-5; 7 positions agree with TRBD2. After removal of 0 bases from V and 6 bases from J, the junction contained 7 bases not matched to a gene. The CDR3 extends over 15 amino acids. CDR1 and CDR2 (germline): LNHNV, YYDKDF (reference sequence). The CDR3 loop reads CATSRDAGAGQTQYF. The CDR3 DNA is TGTGCCACCAGCAGAGATGCGGGAGCCGGACAGACCCAGTACTTC.